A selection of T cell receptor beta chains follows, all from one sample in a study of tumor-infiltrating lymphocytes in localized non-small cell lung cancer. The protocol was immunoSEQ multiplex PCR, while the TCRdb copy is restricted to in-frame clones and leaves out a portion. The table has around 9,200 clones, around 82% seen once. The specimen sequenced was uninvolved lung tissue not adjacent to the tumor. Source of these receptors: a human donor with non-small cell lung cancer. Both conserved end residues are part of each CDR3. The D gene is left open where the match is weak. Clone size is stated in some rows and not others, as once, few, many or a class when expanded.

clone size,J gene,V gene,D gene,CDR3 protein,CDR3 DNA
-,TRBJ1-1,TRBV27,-,CASRRDRNTEAFF,TGTGCCAGCAGGCGCGACAGGAACACTGAAGCTTTCTTT
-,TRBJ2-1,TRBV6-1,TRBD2,CASSASGHEQFF,TGTGCCAGCAGTGCTAGCGGACATGAGCAGTTCTTC
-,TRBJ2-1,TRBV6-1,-,CASHRGAFSYNEQFF,TGTGCCAGCCATCGTGGGGCATTTTCCTACAATGAGCAGTTCTTC
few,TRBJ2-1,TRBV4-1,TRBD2,CASSQDPSGRFTEQFF,TGCGCCAGCAGCCAAGATCCTAGCGGGAGGTTCACTGAGCAGTTCTTC
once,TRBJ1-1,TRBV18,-,CASSPEGVLVTEAFF,TGTGCCAGCTCACCAGAGGGGGTGTTGGTCACTGAAGCTTTCTTT
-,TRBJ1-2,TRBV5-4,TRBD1,CASSLAGTGQVTF,TGTGCCAGCAGCTTGGCCGGGACAGGACAGGTCACCTTC
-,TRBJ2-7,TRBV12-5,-,CASGLEPGAEQYF,TGTGCTAGTGGTCTGGAACCTGGGGCCGAGCAGTACTTC
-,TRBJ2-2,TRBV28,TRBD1,CASSLGGWGQGDTGELFF,TGTGCCAGCAGTTTAGGAGGGTGGGGACAGGGTGATACCGGGGAGCTGTTTTTT
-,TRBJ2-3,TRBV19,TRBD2,CASSARRLAGGSGDTQYF,TGTGCCAGTAGTGCCCGTCGGCTAGCGGGAGGATCGGGGGATACGCAGTATTTT
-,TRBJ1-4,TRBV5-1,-,CASSLEGRNEKLFF,TGCGCCAGCAGCTTGGAAGGGAGGAATGAAAAACTGTTTTTT
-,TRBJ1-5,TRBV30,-,CAWSPGGRQPQHF,TGTGCCTGGAGTCCGGGCGGGCGGCAGCCCCAGCATTTT
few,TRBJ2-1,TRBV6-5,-,CASSPPTNEQFF,TGTGCCAGCAGTCCTCCCACCAATGAGCAGTTCTTC
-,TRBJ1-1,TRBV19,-,CASSARVTEAFF,TGTGCCAGTAGTGCACGGGTCACTGAAGCTTTCTTT
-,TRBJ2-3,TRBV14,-,CASSQGRHTDTQYF,TGTGCCAGCAGCCAGGGACGGCACACAGATACGCAGTATTTT
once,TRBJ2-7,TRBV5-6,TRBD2,CASSRGGLADNEQYF,TGTGCCAGCAGCCGGGGGGGGCTAGCGGACAACGAGCAGTACTTC
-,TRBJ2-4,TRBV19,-,CASSSSSVRIQYF,TGTGCCAGTAGTTCCTCCTCCGTCCGCATTCAGTACTTC
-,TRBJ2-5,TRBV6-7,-,CASSKITEYQETQYF,TGTGCCAGCAGCAAAATAACAGAATACCAAGAGACCCAGTACTTC
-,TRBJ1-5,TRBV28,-,CASSFEDPGRNQPQHF,TGTGCCAGCAGTTTTGAGGACCCGGGGCGTAATCAGCCCCAGCATTTT
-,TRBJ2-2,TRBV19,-,CASSIVGTGELFF,TGTGCCAGTAGTATAGTGGGCACCGGGGAGCTGTTTTTT
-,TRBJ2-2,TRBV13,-,CASRPKNTGELFF,TGTGCCAGCAGACCTAAAAACACCGGGGAGCTGTTTTTT
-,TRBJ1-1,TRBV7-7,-,CASSLTDNTEAFF,TGTGCCAGCAGCTTAACGGATAACACTGAAGCTTTCTTT
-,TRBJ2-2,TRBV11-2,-,CAGGLNTGELFF,TGTGCCGGGGGCCTTAACACCGGGGAGCTGTTTTTT
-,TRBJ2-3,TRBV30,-,CAWSVVRLPTQYF,TGTGCCTGGAGTGTTGTGAGGTTGCCTACGCAGTATTTT
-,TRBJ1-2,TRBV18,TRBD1,CASSRISTGSGYGYTF,TGTGCCAGCTCACGGATTTCGACAGGGTCCGGCTATGGCTACACCTTC
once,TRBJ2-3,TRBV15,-,CATSRGSAASTDTQYF,TGTGCCACCAGCAGAGGTTCAGCGGCTAGCACAGATACGCAGTATTTT
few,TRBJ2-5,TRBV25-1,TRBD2,CASSELGLAGVETQYF,TGTGCCAGCAGTGAATTAGGACTAGCGGGAGTAGAGACCCAGTACTTC
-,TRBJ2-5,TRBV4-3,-,CASSPESGWETQYF,TGCGCCAGCAGCCCGGAGTCAGGTTGGGAGACCCAGTACTTC
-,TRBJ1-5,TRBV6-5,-,CASSREGQPQHF,TGTGCCAGCAGCCGAGAAGGACAGCCCCAACATTTT
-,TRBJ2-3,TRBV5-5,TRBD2,CASSLGGGADTQYF,TGTGCCAGCAGCTTGGGCGGGGGGGCAGATACGCAGTATTTT
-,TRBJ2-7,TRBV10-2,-,CASKGQLYSYEQYF,TGCGCCAGCAAGGGCCAGCTGTACTCCTACGAGCAGTACTTC
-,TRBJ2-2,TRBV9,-,CASSPQEGRGLITGELFF,TGTGCCAGCAGCCCTCAAGAGGGGAGAGGGTTGATCACCGGGGAGCTGTTTTTT
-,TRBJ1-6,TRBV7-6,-,CASSSLYDILTDFKLPLHF,TGTGCCAGCAGCTCTCTTTATGACATCCTTACCGACTTCAAACTACCCCTCCACTTT
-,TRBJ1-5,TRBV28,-,CASRVNSNQPQHF,TGTGCCAGCAGGGTGAATAGCAATCAGCCCCAGCATTTT
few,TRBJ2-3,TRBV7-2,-,CASSLAGPTDTQYF,TGTGCCAGCAGCTTAGCTGGCCCCACAGATACGCAGTATTTT
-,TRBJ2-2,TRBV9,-,CASSVGGNTGELFF,TGTGCCAGCAGCGTAGGGGGGAACACCGGGGAGCTGTTTTTT